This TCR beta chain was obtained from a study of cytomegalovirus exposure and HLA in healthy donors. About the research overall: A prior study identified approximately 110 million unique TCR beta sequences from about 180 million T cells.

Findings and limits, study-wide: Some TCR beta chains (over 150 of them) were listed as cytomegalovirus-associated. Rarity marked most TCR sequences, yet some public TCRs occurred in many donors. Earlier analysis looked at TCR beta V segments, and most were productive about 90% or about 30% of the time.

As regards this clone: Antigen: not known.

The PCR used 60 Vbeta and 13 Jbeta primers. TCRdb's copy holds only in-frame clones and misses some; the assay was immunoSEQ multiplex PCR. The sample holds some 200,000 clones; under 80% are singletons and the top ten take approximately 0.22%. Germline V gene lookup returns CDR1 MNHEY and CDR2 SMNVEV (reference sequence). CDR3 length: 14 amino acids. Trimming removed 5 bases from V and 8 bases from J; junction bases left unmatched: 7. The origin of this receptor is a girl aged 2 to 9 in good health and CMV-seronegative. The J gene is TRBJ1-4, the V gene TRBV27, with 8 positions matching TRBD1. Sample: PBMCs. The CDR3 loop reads CASSPGGHEEKLFF. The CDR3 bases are TGTGCCAGCAGTCCAGGGGGCCACGAGGAAAAACTGTTTTTT. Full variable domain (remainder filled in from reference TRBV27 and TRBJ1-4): EAQVTQNPRYLITVTGKKLTVTCSQNMNHEYMSWYRQDPGLGLRQIYYSMNVEVTDKGDVPEGYKVSRKEKRNFPLILESPSPNQTSLYFCASSPGGHEEKLFFGSGTQLSVL.